Each of the 20 T cell receptor beta chains below was sequenced from the same sample in a study of response to subunit inactivated influenza vaccine. In TCRdb, the RT-PCR reads were re-called with MiXCR into one record per CDR3 protein. The table has about 800,000 distinct CDR3 sequences, approximately 22% seen once. The specimen was PBMCs from blood, collected 5 days after vaccination. These receptors were obtained from a man between 50 and 59 years old who received an inactivated influenza vaccine.

The chain recombines TRBV20-1 with TRBJ1-4; D call uncertain. Trimming stripped 5 bases from V and 0 bases from J, with 13 bases between. The germline CDR1 and CDR2 sequences are DFQATT and SNEGSKA (reference sequence). The CDR3 extends over 15 amino acids. DNA of the CDR3: TGCAGTGCTTCGACGGATGGGGCAACTAATGAAAAACTGTTTTTT. Amino acid sequence: CSASTDGATNEKLFF.

This chain connects TRBV10-3 to TRBJ1-1; TRBD1 might be the D (6 bases). Germline loops: CDR1 ENHRY, CDR2 SYGVKD. The CDR3 runs 13 residues. V was pared by 4 bases and J by 1 base, with 7 bases between. Here the CDR3 DNA reads TGTGCCATCAGTGTCAGGGGGAACACTGAAGCTTTCTTT. It specifies CAISVRGNTEAFF.

The gene calls are TRBV10-3 and TRBJ2-1; D call uncertain. Germline assignment: CDR1 ENHRY and CDR2 SYGVKD. V was trimmed by 9 bases and J by 8 bases, leaving 23 bases between them. This CDR3 has 15 amino acids. The CDR3 DNA reads TGTGCCATTAAACCGGACCAGAAGCCGGTAGATGAGCAGTTCTTC. Protein: CAIKPDQKPVDEQFF.

This clonotype was counted many times. The chain carries TRBV20-1 and TRBJ2-3; TRBD2 might be the D (5 bases). CDR1 and CDR2 from the germline V gene are DFQATT and SNEGSKA (reference sequence). The V end lost 0 bases, the J end lost 0 bases, and 10 bases lay between the germline ends. The CDR3 has 15 residues. CDR3 sequence (DNA): TGCAGTGCTAGAGATCCGCGCGGGAGCACAGATACGCAGTATTTT. It encodes CSARDPRGSTDTQYF.

There are a few counts of this clonotype. The chain employs TRBV12-3 or TRBV12-4 and TRBJ2-1; D is possibly TRBD2 (7 bases). The CDR3 runs to 15 residues. The V end lost 6 bases, the J end lost 2 bases, and 14 bases lay between the germline ends. The CDR3: CASRKGGGAYNEQFF. DNA of the CDR3: TGTGCCAGCAGAAAAGGGGGGGGCGCCTACAATGAGCAGTTCTTC.

V gene TRBV19 combines with J gene TRBJ2-7, with 8 bases fitting TRBD2. The trim removed 6 bases at V and 0 bases at J, leaving 19 bases unmatched. This CDR3 contains 19 residues. In germline, CDR1 is LNHDA, CDR2 SQIVND (reference sequence). This chain's CDR3 is CASSTIKRGGPSPSYEQYF. DNA of the CDR3: TGTGCCAGTAGCACGATCAAACGGGGGGGGCCCTCCCCCTCCTACGAGCAGTACTTC.

The chain has TRBV9 and TRBJ2-1; tentative D call: TRBD2 (5 bases). The CDR3 has 16 residues. Germline V gives CDR1 SGDLS, CDR2 YYNGEE. The germline V and J ends were trimmed by 4 bases and 0 bases, with 14 bases remaining between them. The CDR3 loop is CASSPRAVSSYNEQFF. CDR3 sequence (DNA): TGTGCCAGCAGCCCTAGAGCGGTAAGCTCCTACAATGAGCAGTTCTTC.

There are a few counts of this clonotype. The chain has TRBV20-1 and TRBJ1-6; no clear D gene. V lost 1 base and J lost 0, with 10 bases in between. Germline assignment: CDR1 DFQATT and CDR2 SNEGSKA (reference sequence). CDR3 size: 16 residues. The CDR3 is CSARAPTDSYNSPLHF. In DNA form, the CDR3 reads TGCAGTGCTAGAGCTCCTACAGACTCCTATAATTCACCCCTCCACTTT.

CDR3 nucleotides: TGTGCCATCAGGGCGGACAGGGGCAATCAGCCCCAGCATTTT. This gives the protein CAIRADRGNQPQHF. The chain recombines TRBV10-3 with TRBJ1-5, with 8 bases identical to TRBD1. The V segment lost 6 bases and the J segment 2 bases; nucleotides outside the gene matches: 3. This CDR3 region has 14 residues. From germline, CDR1 is ENHRY and CDR2 SYGVKD.

The rearrangement links TRBV29-1 to TRBJ1-1; D is unresolved. This CDR3 is built from 11 residues. V lost 2 bases and J 0 bases, leaving 1 base between the germline ends. Germline assignment: CDR1 SQVTM and CDR2 ANQGSEA. In DNA form, the CDR3 reads TGCAGCGTTGAAATGAACACTGAAGCTTTCTTT. This encodes CSVEMNTEAFF.

In this sample, this clonotype turned up a few times. The chain has TRBV20-1 and TRBJ2-1, with a weak D call TRBD2 (6 bases). Germline CDR1 and CDR2: DFQATT and SNEGSKA (reference sequence). The CDR3 is 14 amino acids. V was clipped by 5 bases and J by 7 bases, with 18 bases between them. DNA for the CDR3: TGCAGTGCTTCCCCCACAACTAGCTTGAATGAGCAGTTCTTC. It is translated as CSASPTTSLNEQFF.

V usage is TRBV3-1 and J usage is TRBJ2-7; tentatively, D is TRBD1 (5 bases). V lost 0 bases, J lost 9 bases, and 12 bases lay in between. The CDR3 consists of 13 residues. Germline V gene data show CDR1 as LGHDT and CDR2 as YNNKEL (reference sequence). For the CDR3, the DNA is TGTGCCAGCAGCCAAGATGTCAGGGCACGGCAGTACTTC. The encoded protein is CASSQDVRARQYF.

This clonotype has more than one count but fewer than ten. This rearrangement joins TRBV29-1 to TRBJ2-2; a weak D match, TRBD2 (5 bases). V lost 7 bases, J lost 6 bases, and 9 bases lay in between. Germline V gene data show CDR1 as SQVTM and CDR2 as ANQGSEA. This CDR3 has 11 amino acids. CDR3 DNA: TGCAGCGCGGGGTCACCCGGGGAGCTGTTTTTT. This translates into CSAGSPGELFF.

The rearrangement uses TRBV28 and TRBJ2-1, with D uncertain. This CDR3 has 17 amino acids. Germline assignment: CDR1 MDHEN and CDR2 SYDVKM. Trimming removed 6 bases from V and 8 bases from J, with 26 bases in between. The CDR3 reads CASRPPQLRKIGHEQFF. DNA of the CDR3: TGTGCCAGCAGGCCCCCCCAGCTTAGAAAAATTGGGCATGAGCAGTTCTTC.

This clonotype was seen only a few times. The rearrangement links TRBV6-2 or TRBV6-3 to TRBJ2-2; 8 bases agree with TRBD1. The CDR3 extends over 15 amino acids. CDR1 and CDR2 (germline): MNHEY, SVGEGT. J lost 6 bases, V lost 2 bases, and 5 bases had no gene match. The CDR3 DNA reads TGTGCCAGCAGTTACCGGGGACAGGTCGCCGGGGAGCTGTTTTTT. Its protein product is CASSYRGQVAGELFF.

The V gene is TRBV14, the J gene TRBJ2-7; D is possibly TRBD1 (5 bases). The CDR3 sequence is 14 residues long. Germline V gene lookup returns CDR1 SGHDN and CDR2 FVKESK. The ends were cut back, 1 base at V and 7 bases at J, with 14 bases in the middle. This CDR3 is CASSQVAGAGEQYF. The CDR3, as DNA: TGTGCCAGCAGCCAAGTGGCAGGAGCAGGGGAGCAGTACTTC.

This clonotype showed up just a few times. CDR3 sequence: CASSQGVNRAYEQYF. The CDR3 nucleotides read TGTGCCAGCAGCCAAGGGGTCAACAGGGCCTACGAGCAGTACTTC. The genes are TRBV3-1 and TRBJ2-7; weak D call: TRBD1 (6 bases). Germline-derived CDR1 and CDR2 are LGHDT and YNNKEL (reference sequence). The CDR3 extends over 15 amino acids. Trimming shortened V by 1 base and J by 2 bases, and 12 bases separated the two germline ends.

The J gene is TRBJ2-1, the V gene TRBV12-3 or TRBV12-4; 7 nucleotides line up with TRBD2. This CDR3 spans 14 amino acids. The junction had 12 bases not matched to a gene; V was cut back by 7 bases and J by 9 bases. In nucleotides, the CDR3 is TGTGCCAGCAACCCTTTGGGGAGGGGCCGTGAGCAGTTCTTC. Protein: CASNPLGRGREQFF.

The chain is built from TRBV27 and TRBJ2-7; 10 bases agree with TRBD2. CDR1 and CDR2 (germline): MNHEY, SMNVEV (reference sequence). The V and J ends lost 4 bases and 4 bases, in that order; junction bases with no gene match: 7. This CDR3 spans 15 amino acids. CDR3 nucleotides: TGTGCCAGCAGTTCCGGGACTAGCGTACCGTACGAGCAGTACTTC. It specifies CASSSGTSVPYEQYF.

The rearrangement uses TRBV20-1 and TRBJ1-3, with D unresolved. Germline CDR1 reads DFQATT; CDR2 reads SNEGSKA (reference sequence). Trimming left V 1 base short and J 3 bases short, with 13 bases between. The CDR3 has 15 residues. Here the CDR3 DNA reads TGCAGTGCTAGAGGGCCTAGGGTGAATGGAAACACCATATATTTT. Translation: CSARGPRVNGNTIYF.